The 29 T cell receptor beta chains in this list originate from one sample, sequenced in a study of blood T cells in healthy people across ages. A sample-barcoded 5' primer and a J-beta primer mix were used in a second PCR of roughly 6 to 11 cycles. Via MiXCR, TCRdb re-called the 5' RACE reads, giving one row per CDR3 protein. The sample lists just under 900,000 distinct CDR3 sequences, more than 25% occurring once. Material: blood. The receptors here all came from an elderly woman in good health.

The chain recombines TRBV9 with TRBJ1-4; no definite D call. The CDR3 is 15 amino acids. The ends were cut back, 3 bases at V and 7 bases at J, with 16 bases in the middle. Germline V gives CDR1 SGDLS, CDR2 YYNGEE. Here the CDR3 DNA reads TGTGCCAGCAGCGGCGGGCCTCCCGTGGGTGAAAAACTGTTTTTT. Translation gives CASSGGPPVGEKLFF.

This clonotype was found many times. The gene calls are TRBV7-8 and TRBJ2-4; possible D gene TRBD1, 6 bases. V was shortened by 5 bases and J by 0 bases, with 11 bases between the two germline ends. The germline V gene encodes CDR1 SGHVS and CDR2 FQNEAQ. The CDR3 covers 15 residues. Here the CDR3 reads CASSHPRGAKNIQYF. The CDR3, as DNA: TGTGCCAGCAGCCATCCCAGGGGAGCCAAAAACATTCAGTACTTC.

This clonotype was observed many times. CDR3: CATSDLALAGAPNTQYF. In nucleotides, the CDR3 is TGTGCCACCAGTGACCTAGCACTAGCGGGGGCACCCAACACGCAGTATTTT. The V gene is TRBV24-1, the J gene TRBJ2-3, with TRBD2 matching 11 bases. Germline V CDR1 and CDR2: KGHDR, SFDVKD. The CDR3 is made up of 17 amino acids. Trimming removed 4 bases from V and 9 bases from J; junction bases left unmatched: 14.

The CDR3 coding sequence is TGTGCCAGTACCTCTGGACAGACCTATGGCTACACCTTC. Translation gives CASTSGQTYGYTF. The V and J genes are TRBV6-5 and TRBJ1-2; D might be TRBD1 (6 bases). The CDR3 is 13 amino acids. Germline V lookup: CDR1 MNHEY, CDR2 SVGAGI. Trimming pared 9 bases from V and 4 bases from J, leaving 15 bases between.

This clonotype has only a few counts. The genes are TRBV3-1 and TRBJ2-2, with 9 positions matching TRBD1. The CDR3 consists of 16 residues. Per the germline V gene, CDR1 is LGHDT and CDR2 is YNNKEL (reference sequence). Germline trimming cut 4 bases from V and 7 bases from J; bases unmatched to any gene: 10. The CDR3 sequence: CASSLRGTGFIGELFF. CDR3 nucleotides: TGTGCCAGCAGCCTACGCGGGACAGGGTTCATCGGGGAGCTGTTTTTT.

The V gene is TRBV6-1, the J gene TRBJ1-1; D may be TRBD1 (5 bases). Germline CDR1 reads MNHNS; CDR2 reads SASEGT. CDR3 length: 11 residues. The V gene lost 6 bases and the J gene lost 5 bases, with 7 bases spanning the gap. CDR3 amino acids: CASRQVTEAFF. The DNA of the CDR3 is TGTGCCAGCAGACAGGTTACTGAAGCTTTCTTT.

There are many counts of this clonotype. The chain employs TRBV6-5 and TRBJ2-3; 9 positions match TRBD2. The junction had 7 bases not matched to a gene; V was cut back by 0 bases and J by 0 bases. This CDR3 contains 18 residues. CDR1 is MNHEY and CDR2 is SVGAGI in the germline V gene. Here the CDR3 reads CASSYSRGGSLSTDTQYF. CDR3 sequence (DNA): TGTGCCAGCAGTTACTCGCGGGGGGGGTCCTTGAGCACAGATACGCAGTATTTT.

This clonotype was recorded a few times. The rearrangement joins TRBV19 to TRBJ1-5, with D perhaps TRBD1 (6 bases). CDR1 and CDR2 from the germline V gene are LNHDA and SQIVND (reference sequence). The V gene lost 6 bases and the J gene lost 5 bases, with 11 bases spanning the gap. CDR3 length: 13 amino acids. The CDR3 reads CASRQGQDQPQHF. CDR3 coding DNA: TGTGCCAGTAGACAGGGTCAGGATCAGCCCCAGCATTTT. The whole variable domain, filled in from reference TRBV19 and TRBJ1-5, reads DGGITQSPKYLFRKEGQNVTLSCEQNLNHDAMYWYRQDPGQGLRLIYYSQIVNDFQKGDIAEGYSVSREKKESFPLTVTSAQKNPTAFYLCASRQGQDQPQHFGDGTRLSIL.

To note about this clonotype: Possible read error: a much larger clone is one base away. The rearrangement links TRBV6-6 to TRBJ2-5; TRBD1 might be the D (6 bases). Germline CDR1 and CDR2: MNHNY and SVGAGI (reference sequence). This CDR3 has 15 residues. The V end lost 5 bases, the J end lost 11 bases, and 24 bases lay between the germline ends. This chain's CDR3 is CASSLGQNLDNEQYF. As DNA, the CDR3 is TGTGCCAGCAGTCTCGGACAGAACCTAGACAATGAGCAGTACTTC.

This rearrangement joins TRBV6-1 to TRBJ2-5; D is unclear. The germline V gene has CDR1 MNHNS and CDR2 SASEGT. The CDR3 spans 14 residues. V gave up 6 bases and J gave up 2 bases, with 13 bases separating them. The CDR3 reads CASRESGIQETQYF. The CDR3, as DNA: TGTGCCAGCAGGGAATCGGGCATTCAAGAGACCCAGTACTTC.

This clonotype was recorded many times. The CDR3 region has the DNA TGTGCCAGCAGCAACGGACAGTTCACAGATACGCAGTATTTT. This gives the protein CASSNGQFTDTQYF. The gene calls are TRBV5-4 and TRBJ2-3; possible D gene TRBD1, 6 bases. Trimming left V 4 bases short and J 2 bases short, with 11 bases between. The CDR3 has 14 residues. Germline values: CDR1 SGHNT, CDR2 YYREEE (reference sequence).

A note on this clonotype: This sequence may be a read error, since a much larger clone differs from it by one base. V usage is TRBV18 and J usage is TRBJ2-3; D is undetermined. Germline V CDR1 and CDR2: KGHSH, LQKENI. The V end lost 1 base, the J end lost 3 bases, and 8 bases lay between the germline ends. This CDR3 has 14 amino acids. The chain's CDR3 is CASSPQSRTDTQYF. The CDR3 coding sequence is TGTGCCAGCTCACCACAGTCCCGGACAGATACGCAGTATTTT. Together with reference TRBV18 and TRBJ2-3, the CDR3 gives the full variable domain: NAGVMQNPRHLVRRRGQEARLRCSPMKGHSHVYWYRQLPEEGLKFMVYLQKENIIDESGMPKERFSAEFPKEGPSILRIQQVVRGDSAAYFCASSPQSRTDTQYFGPGTRLTVL.

The rearrangement joins TRBV7-2 to TRBJ1-4, with D perhaps TRBD1 (5 bases). The CDR3 is 14 amino acids. Per the germline V gene, CDR1 is SGHTA and CDR2 is FQGNSA. With 5 bases removed from V and 5 bases from J, the gap between germline ends came to 12 bases. The CDR3 DNA reads TGTGCCAGCAGCCGGACACCGAAGAATGAAAAACTGTTTTTT. Its protein is CASSRTPKNEKLFF. Using reference TRBV7-2 and TRBJ1-4 for the parts outside the CDR3, the full variable domain is GAGVSQSPSNKVTEKGKDVELRCDPISGHTALYWYRQSLGQGLEFLIYFQGNSAPDKSGLPSDRFSAERTGGSVSTLTIQRTQQEDSAVYLCASSRTPKNEKLFFGSGTQLSVL.

This clonotype has a count of ten or more. This chain links TRBV15 with TRBJ2-1; D tentatively reads TRBD1 or TRBD2 (6 bases each). The CDR3 extends over 16 amino acids. Germline lookup yields CDR1 LNHNV and CDR2 YYDKDF (reference sequence). Trimming stripped 1 base from V and 9 bases from J, with 19 bases between. This chain's CDR3 is CATSRGGALAGGEQFF. CDR3 in DNA: TGTGCCACCAGCAGAGGGGGGGCGCTGGCTGGGGGTGAGCAGTTCTTC.

The chain recombines TRBV30 with TRBJ2-1, with 8 positions matching TRBD1. CDR1 GTSNPN and CDR2 SVGIG come from the germline V gene (reference sequence). This CDR3 region has 13 residues. The J segment lost 9 bases and the V segment lost 1 base, leaving 5 bases of the junction unmatched. The CDR3 nucleotides are TGTGCCTGGAGTGCAGGGGGCGCGATTGAGCAGTTCTTC. It encodes CAWSAGGAIEQFF.

In regard to this clonotype: A much larger clone lies a single base off, so this may be a read error. The rearrangement joins TRBV9 to TRBJ2-1; tentatively, D is TRBD2 (7 bases). V was clipped by 3 bases and J by 13 bases, with 32 bases between them. The CDR3 loop spans 18 amino acids. Germline V gene lookup returns CDR1 SGDLS and CDR2 YYNGEE. CDR3 DNA: TGTGCCAGCAGCGGCATGGGGGGGCAGACTACTCCGGGAGAGACCCAGTTCTTC. It encodes CASSGMGGQTTPGETQFF.

This sequence joins TRBV28 and TRBJ1-2, with unresolved D. The ends were cut back, 6 bases at V and 4 bases at J, with 9 bases in the middle. Germline assignment: CDR1 MDHEN and CDR2 SYDVKM. This CDR3 is built from 12 residues. CDR3 DNA: TGTGCCAGCAGCGCTGTTGTCTATGGCTACACCTTC. Protein: CASSAVVYGYTF.

The chain links TRBV20-1 to TRBJ1-4; D is perhaps TRBD1 (6 bases). The germline gives CDR1 DFQATT, CDR2 SNEGSKA (reference sequence). This CDR3 comprises 14 residues. Trimming took 8 bases from V and 7 from J, leaving 20 bases between them. In DNA, the CDR3 is TGCAGTACCCACCACAGGGCTGAGGGTGAAAAACTGTTTTTT. Amino acid sequence: CSTHHRAEGEKLFF.

In its sample, this clonotype was seen a few times. This chain joins TRBV2 and TRBJ1-2; perhaps TRBD1 as D (5 bases). The V gene lost 7 bases and the J gene lost 8 bases, with 17 bases spanning the gap. CDR3 length equals 13 residues. Germline loops: CDR1 SNHLY, CDR2 FYNNEI. CDR3 sequence: CASTKDTGGGYTF. In DNA, the CDR3 is TGTGCCAGCACTAAGGACACCGGCGGGGGCTACACCTTC. Drawing the rest from reference TRBV2 and TRBJ1-2, the complete variable domain is EPEVTQTPSHQVTQMGQEVILRCVPISNHLYFYWYRQILGQKVEFLVSFYNNEISEKSEIFDDQFSVERPDGSNFTLKIRSTKLEDSAMYFCASTKDTGGGYTFGSGTRLTVV.

This chain uses TRBV21-1 with TRBJ1-5. TRBV21-1 is assigned pseudogene status. The CDR3 has 16 amino acids. This CDR3 is CASNAQLWTGVQPQHF. For the CDR3, the DNA is TGTGCCAGCAACGCCCAATTATGGACGGGAGTTCAGCCCCAGCATTTT.

The rearrangement uses TRBV6-2 or TRBV6-3 and TRBJ1-2; the match to TRBD1 covers 9 bases. The length of the CDR3 is 15 residues. The V gene's germline CDR1 is MNHEY and CDR2 SVGEGT. The trim removed 6 bases at V and 9 bases at J, leaving 14 bases unmatched. The CDR3 protein is CASSLPTGTGNRYTF. The CDR3 nucleotides are TGTGCCAGCAGCCTGCCTACCGGGACAGGGAATCGCTACACCTTC.

This clonotype was observed many times. The V gene is TRBV20-1, the J gene TRBJ1-2; no clear D. CDR3 length: 14 residues. The germline CDR1 and CDR2 sequences are DFQATT and SNEGSKA (reference sequence). Here the CDR3 DNA reads TGCACAATATCCCGGCGCGCAGTCAACTATGGCTACACCTTC. The encoded protein is CTISRRAVNYGYTF.

CDR3 bases: TGCGCCAGCAGCTTCTTGACAGGGGCAGCGACCACTGAAGCTTTCTTT. Translation: CASSFLTGAATTEAFF. This chain links TRBV5-1 with TRBJ1-1; 8 bases match TRBD1. This CDR3 is built from 16 residues. CDR1 is SGHRS, CDR2 YFSETQ, per germline. V trimming: 2 bases; J trimming: 4 bases; junction bases outside the gene matches: 10.

J is TRBJ2-3 and V is TRBV20-1, with D possibly being TRBD2 (6 bases). This CDR3 comprises 13 residues. In germline, CDR1 is DFQATT, CDR2 SNEGSKA (reference sequence). Trimming took off 5 bases at V and 8 bases at J, with 17 bases between the two ends. This CDR3 reads CSAWSLEGGTQYF. For the CDR3, the DNA is TGCAGTGCTTGGAGCCTAGAGGGAGGTACGCAGTATTTT.

The chain carries TRBV10-1 and TRBJ2-1; TRBD1 agrees at 8 bases. The DNA end favors TRBJ2-7, so the J call may be wrong. The germline gives CDR1 WNHNN, CDR2 SYGVQD (reference sequence). CDR3 length equals 16 residues. DNA of the CDR3: TGCGCCAGCGGTTCTGTAGGGACAGGCTCCTACAATGAGCAGTACTTC. Translated: CASGSVGTGSYNEQYF.

V and J are TRBV29-1 and TRBJ2-5, with 8 bases lining up with TRBD1. There are 12 residues in the CDR3. Germline CDR1 is SQVTM and CDR2 is ANQGSEA. The V gene end was trimmed by 4 bases and the J gene end by 3 bases; junction bases not matched to a gene: 1. The CDR3 DNA follows: TGCAGCGTTGTGACAGGGGAAGAGACCCAGTACTTC. Translation gives CSVVTGEETQYF.

This clonotype occurred many times. This sequence joins TRBV27 and TRBJ2-3; D is undetermined. This CDR3 contains 15 residues. Trimming removed 8 bases at V and 0 bases at J, with 15 bases between. CDR1 and CDR2 (germline): MNHEY, SMNVEV (reference sequence). CDR3 nucleotides: TGTGCCAGCTCGGTAGGACGGCTCAGCACAGATACGCAGTATTTT. Its protein product is CASSVGRLSTDTQYF.

This clonotype showed up many times. The V call is TRBV12-3 or TRBV12-4, the J call TRBJ1-4; D possibly corresponds to TRBD1 (5 bases). Trimming stripped 5 bases from V and 0 bases from J, with 10 bases between. The CDR3 runs 15 residues. The CDR3 DNA follows: TGTGCCAGCAGTCAGGGCCGGGCAACTAATGAAAAACTGTTTTTT. Its protein is CASSQGRATNEKLFF.

This clonotype was recorded many times. The chain employs TRBV6-5 and TRBJ1-5; D possibly corresponds to TRBD1 (6 bases). Germline V gene lookup returns CDR1 MNHEY and CDR2 SVGAGI. Trimming took off 6 bases at V and 0 bases at J, with 9 bases between the two ends. This CDR3 contains 14 residues. Written as DNA, the CDR3 is TGTGCCAGCAGCCGGACAGTTAGCAATCAGCCCCAGCATTTT. Protein sequence: CASSRTVSNQPQHF.